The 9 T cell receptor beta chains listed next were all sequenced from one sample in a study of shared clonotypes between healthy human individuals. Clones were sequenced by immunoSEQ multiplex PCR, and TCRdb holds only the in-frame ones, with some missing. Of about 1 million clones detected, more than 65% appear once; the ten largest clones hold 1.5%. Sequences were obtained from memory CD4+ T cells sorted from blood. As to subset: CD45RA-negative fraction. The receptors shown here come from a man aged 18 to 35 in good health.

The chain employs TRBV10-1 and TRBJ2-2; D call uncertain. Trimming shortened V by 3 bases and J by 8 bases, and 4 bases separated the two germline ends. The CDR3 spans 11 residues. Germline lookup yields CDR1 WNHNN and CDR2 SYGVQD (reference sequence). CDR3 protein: CASSEGGELFF. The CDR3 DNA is TGCGCCAGCAGTGAAGGAGGGGAGCTGTTTTTT.

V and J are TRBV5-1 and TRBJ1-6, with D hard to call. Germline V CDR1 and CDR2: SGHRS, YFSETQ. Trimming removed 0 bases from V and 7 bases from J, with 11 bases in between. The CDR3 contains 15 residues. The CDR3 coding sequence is TGCGCCAGCAGCTTGGGGCCGCTTGGGAATTCACCCCTCCACTTT. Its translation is CASSLGPLGNSPLHF.

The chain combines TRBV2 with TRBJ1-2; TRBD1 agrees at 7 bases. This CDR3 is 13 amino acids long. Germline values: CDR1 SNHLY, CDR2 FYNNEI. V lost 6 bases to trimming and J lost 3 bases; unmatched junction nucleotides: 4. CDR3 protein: CASSVQGDYGYTF. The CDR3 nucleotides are TGTGCCAGCAGCGTCCAGGGGGACTATGGCTACACCTTC.

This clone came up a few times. The DNA of the CDR3 is TGTGCCAGCAGTGCTGGACAGGGATGGAGGCAGCCCCAGCATTTT. Translated, it gives CASSAGQGWRQPQHF. The rearrangement links TRBV6-1 to TRBJ1-5, with TRBD1 matching over 8 bases. The CDR3 consists of 15 residues. With 4 bases clipped from V and 7 bases from J, the junction kept 9 bases outside the gene matches. The germline V gene has CDR1 MNHNS and CDR2 SASEGT.

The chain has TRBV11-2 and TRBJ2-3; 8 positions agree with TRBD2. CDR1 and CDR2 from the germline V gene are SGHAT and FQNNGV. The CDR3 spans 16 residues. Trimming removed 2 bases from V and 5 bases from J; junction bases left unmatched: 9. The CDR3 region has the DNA TGTGCCAGCAGCTTACGGCTAGCGGGTCCTAAAGATACGCAGTATTTT. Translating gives CASSLRLAGPKDTQYF.

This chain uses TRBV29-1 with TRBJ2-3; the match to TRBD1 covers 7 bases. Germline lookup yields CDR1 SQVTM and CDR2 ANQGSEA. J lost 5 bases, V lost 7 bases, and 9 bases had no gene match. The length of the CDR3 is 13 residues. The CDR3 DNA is TGCAGCGGGGACAGTGTGAGGGGAGATACGCAGTATTTT. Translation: CSGDSVRGDTQYF.

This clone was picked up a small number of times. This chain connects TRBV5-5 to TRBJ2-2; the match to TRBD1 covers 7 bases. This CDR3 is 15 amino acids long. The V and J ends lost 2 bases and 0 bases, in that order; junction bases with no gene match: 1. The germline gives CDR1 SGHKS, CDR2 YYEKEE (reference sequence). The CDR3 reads CASSFGTANTGELFF. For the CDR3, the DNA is TGTGCCAGCAGCTTTGGGACAGCGAACACCGGGGAGCTGTTTTTT.

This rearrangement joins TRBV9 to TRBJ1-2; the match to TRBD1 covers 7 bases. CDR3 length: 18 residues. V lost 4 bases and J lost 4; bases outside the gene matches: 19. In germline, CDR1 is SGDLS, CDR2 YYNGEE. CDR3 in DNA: TGTGCCAGCAGCCCGTACCGGGGGAGGACAGGAGACTTCTATGGCTACACCTTC. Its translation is CASSPYRGRTGDFYGYTF.

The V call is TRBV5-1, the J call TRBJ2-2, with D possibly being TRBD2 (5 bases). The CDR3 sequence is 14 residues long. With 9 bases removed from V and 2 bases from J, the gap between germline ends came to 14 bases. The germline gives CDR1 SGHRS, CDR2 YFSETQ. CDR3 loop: CATKEAANTGELFF. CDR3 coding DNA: TGCGCCACCAAGGAGGCGGCTAACACCGGGGAGCTGTTTTTT.